These 19 T cell receptor beta chains share one sample of origin, sequenced in a study of blood T cells in healthy people across ages. Primed by a sample-barcoded 5' primer and a J-beta primer mix, a second PCR proceeded for roughly 7 to 12 cycles. TCRdb ran MiXCR on the 5' RACE reads and lists one entry per CDR3 protein. The profile shows 1.5 million to 2 million distinct CDR3 sequences, approximately 30% of them singletons. The sequencing input was blood. These receptors came from a woman under 40 in good health.

There are a few counts of this clonotype. Being one base from a much bigger clone, this may be a read error. The chain is built from TRBV20-1 and TRBJ2-1; D unclear. V gave up 5 bases and J gave up 10 bases, with 15 bases separating them. This CDR3 region has 12 residues. Germline V lookup: CDR1 DFQATT, CDR2 SNEGSKA (reference sequence). CDR3 loop: CSAAGSSYEQFF. The CDR3 bases are TGCAGTGCTGCAGGTAGCTCCTACGAGCAGTTCTTC.

There are many counts of this clonotype. The V gene is TRBV20-1, the J gene TRBJ2-3; TRBD2 agrees at 7 bases. Germline V gene sequence: CDR1 DFQATT, CDR2 SNEGSKA (reference sequence). V lost 5 bases, J lost 2 bases, and 7 bases stayed unmatched. The length of the CDR3 is 14 residues. CDR3 sequence (DNA): TGCAGTGCTCGAAGCGGGACCTCCACAGATACGCAGTATTTT. This sequence encodes CSARSGTSTDTQYF.

The chain joins TRBV18 to TRBJ2-1, with D maybe TRBD1 (6 bases). With 5 bases removed from V and 8 bases from J, the gap between germline ends came to 16 bases. The germline V gene has CDR1 KGHSH and CDR2 LQKENI. The CDR3 runs to 14 residues. CDR3 bases: TGTGCCAGCTCATCCTGGCAGGGGCCGGATGAGCAGTTCTTC. Its translation: CASSSWQGPDEQFF. Together with reference TRBV18 and TRBJ2-1, the CDR3 gives the full variable domain: NAGVMQNPRHLVRRRGQEARLRCSPMKGHSHVYWYRQLPEEGLKFMVYLQKENIIDESGMPKERFSAEFPKEGPSILRIQQVVRGDSAAYFCASSSWQGPDEQFFGPGTRLTVL.

This clonotype was counted many times. The rearrangement uses TRBV7-2 and TRBJ2-3; no clear D. V was trimmed by 5 bases and J by 3 bases, leaving 12 bases between them. The length of the CDR3 is 14 residues. Germline V gene sequence: CDR1 SGHTA, CDR2 FQGNSA. The CDR3 bases are TGTGCCAGCAGCCCCCGACGTGGGACAGATACGCAGTATTTT. Protein sequence: CASSPRRGTDTQYF.

This clonotype was counted between two and nine times. The chain couples TRBV12-3 or TRBV12-4 to TRBJ2-2; weak D call: TRBD2 (6 bases). The CDR3 sequence is 13 residues long. V lost 8 bases and J 6 bases, leaving 13 bases between the germline ends. CDR3 DNA: TGTGCCAGCGCTAGCGCTAACTCCGGGGAGCTGTTTTTT. Its translation: CASASANSGELFF.

The gene calls are TRBV7-2 and TRBJ1-5; 7 bases align to TRBD1. CDR1 and CDR2 from the germline V gene are SGHTA and FQGNSA. V shed 5 bases and J 6 bases; nucleotides not matched to a gene: 7. CDR3 length: 14 amino acids. CDR3 region: CASSRRTGPQPQHF. CDR3 in DNA: TGTGCCAGCAGCCGACGGACAGGACCTCAGCCCCAGCATTTT.

In this sample, this clonotype turned up a few times. The chain is built from TRBV3-1 and TRBJ1-6; D call uncertain. CDR3 length: 13 amino acids. Trimming shortened V by 6 bases and J by 5 bases, and 8 bases separated the two germline ends. CDR1 LGHDT and CDR2 YNNKEL come from the germline V gene (reference sequence). CDR3 loop: CASRGVDNSPLHF. CDR3 nucleotide sequence: TGTGCCAGCAGAGGAGTGGATAATTCACCCCTCCACTTT.

The table lists this clonotype with a few counts. This chain connects TRBV12-3 or TRBV12-4 to TRBJ2-1, with 9 bases lining up with TRBD2. Trimming cost V 10 bases and J 7 bases; bases outside gene matches: 8. This CDR3 spans 13 amino acids. The CDR3 bases are TGTGCCACTGGTAGCGGGAGTGAAAATGAGCAGTTCTTC. Translation: CATGSGSENEQFF.

This clonotype was detected only a few times. This chain uses TRBV6-2 or TRBV6-3 with TRBJ2-7; 8 bases map to TRBD1. V trimming: 4 bases; J trimming: 0 bases; junction bases outside the gene matches: 17. The CDR3 contains 19 residues. Germline V gives CDR1 MNHEY, CDR2 SVGEGT. The CDR3 loop is CASSFPGTGQSWSSYEQYF. The DNA for the CDR3 is TGTGCCAGCAGTTTCCCCGGGACAGGCCAGAGTTGGAGCTCCTACGAGCAGTACTTC.

The V and J genes are TRBV27 and TRBJ1-6; possibly TRBD1 for D (6 bases). Per germline, CDR1 MNHEY and CDR2 SMNVEV (reference sequence). The germline V and J ends were trimmed by 4 bases and 4 bases, with 11 bases remaining between them. CDR3 length: 15 residues. CDR3 coding DNA: TGTGCCAGCAGTTCGCAGGGGCAATATAATTCACCCCTCCACTTT. This sequence encodes CASSSQGQYNSPLHF.

This clonotype occurred a few times. This chain uses TRBV10-2 with TRBJ2-7; 8 bases line up with TRBD2. Looked up from germline, CDR1 is WSHSY and CDR2 is SAAADI. The CDR3 loop spans 14 amino acids. Losses at the gene ends were 4 bases for V and 4 bases for J; bases not matched to a gene: 6. The CDR3 region is CASSAGGGLYEQYF. CDR3 DNA sequence: TGCGCCAGCAGTGCCGGCGGGGGGTTGTACGAGCAGTACTTC.

This clonotype was seen ten or more times. The chain carries TRBV5-1 and TRBJ2-4; D remains ambiguous. The CDR3 loop spans 14 amino acids. V lost 3 bases and J lost 6, with 13 bases in between. Germline V gene sequence: CDR1 SGHRS, CDR2 YFSETQ. CDR3 in amino acids: CASSSAAGRNIQYF. The CDR3 coding sequence is TGCGCCAGCAGCTCGGCCGCTGGAAGAAACATTCAGTACTTC.

This clonotype was detected only a few times. The rearrangement links TRBV10-3 to TRBJ1-1; D gene ambiguous. CDR1 and CDR2 (germline): ENHRY, SYGVKD. The CDR3 totals 14 residues. With 6 bases removed from V and 0 bases from J, the gap between germline ends came to 11 bases. CDR3 in amino acids: CAIRATDMNTEAFF. The DNA of the CDR3 is TGTGCCATCAGAGCGACGGATATGAACACTGAAGCTTTCTTT.

This clonotype showed up just a few times. V gene TRBV6-6 combines with J gene TRBJ2-5; possible D gene TRBD1, 6 bases. Germline V gene sequence: CDR1 MNHNY, CDR2 SVGAGI (reference sequence). V was cut by 2 bases and J by 11 bases, with 12 bases left in between. This CDR3 is 12 amino acids long. The CDR3 nucleotides read TGTGCCAGCAGTTACGGGACAAAAGAGCAGTACTTC. Its protein is CASSYGTKEQYF.

The rearrangement joins TRBV20-1 to TRBJ2-5; D not resolved. The DNA matches TRBJ2-7 better at its end, which makes the J call doubtful. Germline V lookup: CDR1 DFQATT, CDR2 SNEGSKA (reference sequence). The CDR3 has 13 residues. The CDR3 sequence is CSASFRVPDEQYF. As DNA, the CDR3 is TGCAGTGCTAGTTTCCGGGTCCCCGACGAGCAGTACTTC.

The chain employs TRBV4-1 and TRBJ2-7; D unclear. Germline V gene data show CDR1 as MGHRA and CDR2 as YSYEKL. Trimming removed 1 base from V and 3 bases from J, with 13 bases in between. The CDR3 length is 15 residues. In DNA form, the CDR3 reads TGCGCCAGCAGCCAAGGTTTTAACAAAGACTACGAGCAGTACTTC. Protein: CASSQGFNKDYEQYF.

Turning to this clonotype: A much bigger clone sits one base away, suggesting this may be a read error. The chain couples TRBV7-9 to TRBJ2-1; D is possibly TRBD1 (6 bases). Germline loops: CDR1 SEHNR, CDR2 FQNEAQ (reference sequence). This CDR3 spans 13 amino acids. The V and J ends lost 5 bases and 5 bases respectively, with 10 bases between them. Here the CDR3 reads CASSQGSNNEQFF. CDR3 DNA: TGTGCCAGCAGCCAGGGGTCCAACAATGAGCAGTTCTTC.

This chain connects TRBV11-2 to TRBJ1-2; 7 positions agree with TRBD1. Germline lookup yields CDR1 SGHAT and CDR2 FQNNGV. CDR3 size: 14 residues. The V segment lost 5 bases and the J segment 4 bases; nucleotides outside the gene matches: 7. The CDR3 sequence is CASSPDREAYGYTF. DNA for the CDR3: TGTGCCAGCAGCCCCGACAGGGAGGCCTATGGCTACACCTTC.

Worth noting for this clonotype: This may arise from a read error, as a much more abundant clone is one base away. J is TRBJ2-1 and V is TRBV25-1, with D possibly TRBD1 on 5 matching bases. The J call may be wrong; the DNA end is better matched by TRBJ2-7. The CDR3 is 15 residues long. Per the germline V gene, CDR1 is MGHDK and CDR2 is SYGVNS. Here the CDR3 DNA reads TGTGCCAGCAGTGAAACAGGCGGTTCCTACAATGAGCAGTACTTC. It yields the protein CASSETGGSYNEQYF.